This TCR beta chain was identified in a study of T cells in Graves' hyperthyroidism and ophthalmopathy. Amplified regions were TCR beta CDR3 sequences from RNA transcripts. The HTBI primer set served for first-round RT-PCR of the TCR CDR3. TCRdb reprocessed the multiplex PCR reads via MiXCR and lists one record per CDR3 protein. The sample comprises over 700,000 distinct CDR3 sequences, roughly 32% of which are singletons, and around 32% rests with the top ten. This clonotype was detected a few times. V was cut by 5 bases and J by 7 bases, with 20 bases left in between. Germline V gene data show CDR1 as SGHTA and CDR2 as FQGTGA. CDR3 length equals 15 residues.

The sample comprised blood. This TCR was sampled from a woman aged 40 to 50 with Graves' hyperthyroidism. J is TRBJ2-5 and V is TRBV7-3; D not certain. For the CDR3, the DNA is TGTGCCAGCAGCCAAGGTGCAGCCCATTACGGGACCCAGTACTTC. Its translation is CASSQGAAHYGTQYF. The full variable domain, its missing parts supplied by reference TRBV7-3 and TRBJ2-5, is GAGVSQTPSNKVTEKGKYVELRCDPISGHTALYWYRQSLGQGPEFLIYFQGTGAADDSGLPNDRFFAVRPEGSVSTLKIQRTERGDSAVYLCASSQGAAHYGTQYFGPGTRLLVL.